The sequence of this TCR beta chain was determined in a study of T cell changes during pregnancy in multiple sclerosis. Using immunoSEQ multiplex PCR, the repertoire was profiled, and TCRdb retains in-frame clones only, with some absent. The sample lists over 35,000 clones; roughly 90% were seen once. CDR3 length: 18 amino acids. CDR1 is LNHDA, CDR2 SQIVND, per germline (reference sequence). V lost 4 bases and J lost 2, with 20 bases in between. Sequenced material: CD8+ T cells from peripheral blood mononuclear cells, taken in the first trimester of pregnancy. The chain combines TRBV19 with TRBJ1-4, with D hard to call. The sequence was obtained from a female donor with multiple sclerosis, enrolled in a pregnancy study. The CDR3 bases are TGTGCCAGTAGTAGGCGCCAGGAGGCGTTCGGGACTAATGAAAAACTGTTTTTT. Translated: CASSRRQEAFGTNEKLFF.